The 13 T cell receptor beta chains given below trace back to one sample, sequenced in a study of blood T cell repertoires in COVID-19. The table came from immunoSEQ multiplex PCR; TCRdb's copy has only in-frame clones and leaves some out. The sample has a few hundred thousand clones; 91% are singletons. The sequencing sample was made of PBMCs or T cells enriched from blood (not recorded which). The source is a woman aged 40 to 49 who had been exposed to COVID-19.

The chain has TRBV7-2 and TRBJ2-7; 8 positions match TRBD2. The J segment lost 1 base and the V segment lost 5 bases, leaving 10 bases of the junction unmatched. There are 16 residues in the CDR3. Germline V gene lookup returns CDR1 SGHTA and CDR2 FQGNSA. The DNA for the CDR3 is TGTGCCAGCAGCCTAGACGGGGGGGCAGCTTCCTACGAGCAGTACTTC. Its protein is CASSLDGGAASYEQYF.

The rearrangement joins TRBV27 to TRBJ1-2, with 8 bases that match TRBD1. The junction had 7 bases not matched to a gene; V was cut back by 6 bases and J by 7 bases. The germline CDR1 and CDR2 sequences are MNHEY and SMNVEV (reference sequence). The CDR3 loop spans 13 amino acids. The CDR3: CASRPADRGGYTF. CDR3 DNA: TGTGCCAGCAGGCCAGCTGACAGGGGTGGCTACACCTTC.

The V gene is TRBV27, the J gene TRBJ2-4; TRBD1 agrees at 7 bases. The V and J ends lost 4 bases and 12 bases, in that order; junction bases with no gene match: 9. CDR3 length: 13 amino acids. Germline assignment: CDR1 MNHEY and CDR2 SMNVEV (reference sequence). The CDR3 sequence is CASSSLTGLPQYF. The DNA of the CDR3 is TGTGCCAGCAGTTCGTTGACAGGGCTACCTCAGTACTTC.

The J gene is TRBJ1-4, the V gene TRBV7-9; D unresolved. Germline CDR1 is SEHNR and CDR2 is FQNEAQ (reference sequence). CDR3 length equals 15 residues. Trimming stripped 3 bases from V and 3 bases from J, with 11 bases between. The chain's CDR3 is CASSLGGKPNEKLFF. The CDR3 nucleotides read TGTGCCAGCAGCTTGGGAGGGAAGCCTAATGAAAAACTGTTTTTT.

This chain links TRBV7-2 with TRBJ1-4, with D maybe TRBD1 (5 bases). The V gene's germline CDR1 is SGHTA and CDR2 FQGNSA. CDR3 length equals 14 residues. V gave up 5 bases and J gave up 8 bases, with 15 bases separating them. Written as DNA, the CDR3 is TGTGCCAGCAGCCCCTTTCCGGGGGGGGAAAAACTGTTTTTT. As protein: CASSPFPGGEKLFF.

CDR3 residues: CASSPGTSGSETQYF. DNA of the CDR3: TGTGCCAGCAGCCCTGGGACTAGCGGGAGTGAGACCCAGTACTTC. The chain is built from TRBV9 and TRBJ2-5; TRBD2 matches at 14 bases. Trimming took 4 bases from V and 5 from J; bases not matched to a gene: 4. Germline CDR1 reads SGDLS; CDR2 reads YYNGEE. CDR3 size: 15 residues.

The chain links TRBV14 to TRBJ2-5; 13 positions match TRBD2. The CDR3 runs 16 residues. V gave up 5 bases and J gave up 7 bases; unmatched junction bases: 10. The V gene's germline CDR1 is SGHDN and CDR2 FVKESK. This chain's CDR3 is CASSATSGGSPWTQYF. In DNA, the CDR3 is TGTGCCAGCAGCGCGACTAGCGGGGGGTCCCCGTGGACCCAGTACTTC.

The rearrangement links TRBV5-1 to TRBJ1-4, with 7 bases matching TRBD1. CDR3 size: 16 residues. Unmatched junction bases numbered 14, after V lost 4 bases and J lost 8 bases. The germline gives CDR1 SGHRS, CDR2 YFSETQ. CDR3 residues: CASSKRMGQYSEKLFF. The CDR3 nucleotides are TGCGCCAGCAGCAAGCGGATGGGACAGTACTCCGAAAAACTGTTTTTT.

V and J are TRBV19 and TRBJ1-2; no definite D call. This CDR3 has 16 amino acids. Germline CDR1 is LNHDA and CDR2 is SQIVND (reference sequence). V was trimmed by 5 bases and J by 3 bases, leaving 19 bases between them. The DNA of the CDR3 is TGTGCCAGTAGTCCCTCTAGAGGGAAGGAGCACTATGGCTACACCTTC. Its translation: CASSPSRGKEHYGYTF. The variable domain in full, with the rest retrieved from reference TRBV19 and TRBJ1-2, is DGGITQSPKYLFRKEGQNVTLSCEQNLNHDAMYWYRQDPGQGLRLIYYSQIVNDFQKGDIAEGYSVSREKKESFPLTVTSAQKNPTAFYLCASSPSRGKEHYGYTFGSGTRLTVV.

The sample holds one count of this clone. V is TRBV7-8 and J is TRBJ1-1; D is unresolved. The V end was cut by 1 base, the J end by 1 base, with 10 bases between. Germline V CDR1 and CDR2: SGHVS, FQNEAQ. The CDR3 has 15 residues. The CDR3 sequence: CASSLVTVKNTEAFF. The CDR3, as DNA: TGTGCCAGCAGCTTAGTTACGGTAAAGAACACTGAAGCTTTCTTT.

This chain joins TRBV3-1 (or the pseudogene TRBV3-2) and TRBJ2-7, with a tentative D call TRBD2 (6 bases). The CDR3 loop spans 14 amino acids. Germline CDR1 is LGHDT and CDR2 is YNNKEL (reference sequence). V was shortened by 3 bases and J by 2 bases, with 11 bases between the two germline ends. The CDR3 DNA reads as TGTGCCAGCAGCCAGGGTGGAGGGGCCTACGAGCAGTACTTC. Translating it yields CASSQGGGAYEQYF.

The rearrangement uses TRBV19 and TRBJ1-3; D is ambiguous. Germline values: CDR1 LNHDA, CDR2 SQIVND (reference sequence). V lost 6 bases and J lost 6, with 15 bases in between. The CDR3 length is 14 residues. The CDR3 protein is CASSPDTLKNTIYF. As DNA, the CDR3 is TGTGCCAGTAGCCCAGACACCCTTAAAAACACCATATATTTT.

This clone has just one count. This chain links TRBV5-1 with TRBJ1-2, with D perhaps matching TRBD1 (5 bases). This CDR3 spans 16 amino acids. Germline loops: CDR1 SGHRS, CDR2 YFSETQ. V lost 0 bases and J lost 8, with 20 bases in between. The CDR3 protein is CASSLGVVSGPEGYTF. CDR3 in DNA: TGCGCCAGCAGCTTGGGGGTCGTGTCAGGGCCGGAGGGCTACACCTTC.